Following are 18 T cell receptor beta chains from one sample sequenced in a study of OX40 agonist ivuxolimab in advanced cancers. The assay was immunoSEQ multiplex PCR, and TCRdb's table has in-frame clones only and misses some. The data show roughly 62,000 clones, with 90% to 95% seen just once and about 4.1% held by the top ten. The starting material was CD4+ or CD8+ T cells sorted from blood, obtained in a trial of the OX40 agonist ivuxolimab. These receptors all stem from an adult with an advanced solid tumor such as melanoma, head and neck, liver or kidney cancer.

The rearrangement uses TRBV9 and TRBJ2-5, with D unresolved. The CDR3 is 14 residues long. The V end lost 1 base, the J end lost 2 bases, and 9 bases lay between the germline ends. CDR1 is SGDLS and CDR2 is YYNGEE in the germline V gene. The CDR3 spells CASSVTWQQETQYF. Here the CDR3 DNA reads TGTGCCAGCAGCGTAACGTGGCAGCAAGAGACCCAGTACTTC.

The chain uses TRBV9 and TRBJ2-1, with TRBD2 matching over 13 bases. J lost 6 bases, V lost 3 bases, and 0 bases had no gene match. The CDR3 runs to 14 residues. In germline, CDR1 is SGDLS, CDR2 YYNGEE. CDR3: CASSGTSGSNEQFF. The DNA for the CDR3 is TGTGCCAGCAGCGGGACTAGCGGGAGCAATGAGCAGTTCTTC.

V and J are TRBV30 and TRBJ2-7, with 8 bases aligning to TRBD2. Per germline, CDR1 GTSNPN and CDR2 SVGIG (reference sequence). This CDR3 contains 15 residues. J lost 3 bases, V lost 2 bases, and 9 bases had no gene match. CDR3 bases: TGTGCCTGGAGTTCCGGGGTAGCGGGACTCTACGAGCAGTACTTC. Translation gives CAWSSGVAGLYEQYF. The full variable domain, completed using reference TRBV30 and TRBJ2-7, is SQTIHQWPATLVQPVGSPLSLECTVEGTSNPNLYWYRQAAGRGLQLLFYSVGIGQISSEVPQNLSASRPQDRQFILSSKKLLLSDSGFYLCAWSSGVAGLYEQYFGPGTRLTVT.

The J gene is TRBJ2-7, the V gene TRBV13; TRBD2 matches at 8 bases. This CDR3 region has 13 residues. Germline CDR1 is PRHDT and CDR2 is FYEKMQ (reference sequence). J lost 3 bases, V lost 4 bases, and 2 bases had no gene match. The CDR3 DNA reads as TGTGCCAGCAGCTCGGGACTAGTCTACGAGCAGTACTTC. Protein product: CASSSGLVYEQYF.

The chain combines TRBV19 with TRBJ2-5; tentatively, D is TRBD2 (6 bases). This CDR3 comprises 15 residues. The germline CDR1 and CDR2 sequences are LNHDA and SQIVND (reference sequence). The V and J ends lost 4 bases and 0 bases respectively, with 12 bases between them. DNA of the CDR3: TGTGCCAGTAGTACCCTAGGAGGGAACCAAGAGACCCAGTACTTC. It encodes CASSTLGGNQETQYF. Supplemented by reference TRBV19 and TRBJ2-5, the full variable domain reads DGGITQSPKYLFRKEGQNVTLSCEQNLNHDAMYWYRQDPGQGLRLIYYSQIVNDFQKGDIAEGYSVSREKKESFPLTVTSAQKNPTAFYLCASSTLGGNQETQYFGPGTRLLVL.

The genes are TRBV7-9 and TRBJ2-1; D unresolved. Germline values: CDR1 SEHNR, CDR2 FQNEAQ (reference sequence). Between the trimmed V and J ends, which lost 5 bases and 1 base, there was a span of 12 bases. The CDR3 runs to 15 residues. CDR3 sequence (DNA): TGTGCCAGCAGCGCCACTCTAGTTTCCTACAATGAGCAGTTCTTC. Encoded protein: CASSATLVSYNEQFF.

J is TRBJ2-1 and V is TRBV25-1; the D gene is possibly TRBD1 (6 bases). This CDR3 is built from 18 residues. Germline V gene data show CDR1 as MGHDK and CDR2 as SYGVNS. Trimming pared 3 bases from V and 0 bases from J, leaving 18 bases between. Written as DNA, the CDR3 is TGTGCCAGCAGTGAGTACTTCAGACAGGAAGACTCCTACAATGAGCAGTTCTTC. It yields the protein CASSEYFRQEDSYNEQFF.

CDR3 in amino acids: CASSPNRGGMNTEAFF. The CDR3 DNA sequence: TGTGCCAGCAGCCCTAACAGGGGGGGAATGAACACTGAAGCTTTCTTT. This chain uses TRBV7-9 with TRBJ1-1; TRBD1 matches at 8 bases. V was clipped by 5 bases and J by 0 bases; unmatched bases: 8. The CDR3 consists of 16 residues. Germline loops: CDR1 SEHNR, CDR2 FQNEAQ (reference sequence).

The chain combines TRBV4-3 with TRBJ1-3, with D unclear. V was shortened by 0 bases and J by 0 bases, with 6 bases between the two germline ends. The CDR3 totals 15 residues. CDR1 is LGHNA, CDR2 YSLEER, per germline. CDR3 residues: CASSQDSHSGNTIYF. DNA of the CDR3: TGCGCCAGCAGCCAAGATTCACACTCTGGAAACACCATATATTTT.

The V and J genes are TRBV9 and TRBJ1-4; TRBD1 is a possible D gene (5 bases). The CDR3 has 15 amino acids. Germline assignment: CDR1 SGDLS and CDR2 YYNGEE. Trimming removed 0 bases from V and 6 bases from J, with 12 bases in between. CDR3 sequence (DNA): TGTGCCAGCAGCGTAGAAGGGGTGGTGGATGAAAAACTGTTTTTT. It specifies CASSVEGVVDEKLFF.

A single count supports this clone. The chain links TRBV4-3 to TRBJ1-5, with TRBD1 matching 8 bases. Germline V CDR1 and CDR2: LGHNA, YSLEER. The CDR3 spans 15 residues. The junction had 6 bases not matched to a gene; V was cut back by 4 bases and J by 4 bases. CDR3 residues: CASSPDRGWNQPQHF. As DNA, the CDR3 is TGCGCCAGCAGCCCAGACAGGGGTTGGAATCAGCCCCAGCATTTT.

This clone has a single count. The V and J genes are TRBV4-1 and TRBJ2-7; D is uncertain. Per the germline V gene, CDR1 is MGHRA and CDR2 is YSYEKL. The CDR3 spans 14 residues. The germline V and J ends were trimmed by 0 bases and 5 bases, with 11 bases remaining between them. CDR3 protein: CASSQEKGLNEQYF. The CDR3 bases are TGCGCCAGCAGCCAAGAGAAGGGCTTGAACGAGCAGTACTTC.

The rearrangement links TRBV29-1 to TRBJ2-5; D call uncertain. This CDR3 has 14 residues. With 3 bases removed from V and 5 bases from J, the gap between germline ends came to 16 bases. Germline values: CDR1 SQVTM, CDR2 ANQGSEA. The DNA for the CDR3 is TGCAGCGTTGAGGTTGGAGCTATCGGGGAGACCCAGTACTTC. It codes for CSVEVGAIGETQYF.

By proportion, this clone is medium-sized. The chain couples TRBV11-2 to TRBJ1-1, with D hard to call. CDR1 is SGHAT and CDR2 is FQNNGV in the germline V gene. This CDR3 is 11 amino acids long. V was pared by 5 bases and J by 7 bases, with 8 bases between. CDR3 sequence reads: CASSPSFEAFF. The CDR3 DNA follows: TGTGCCAGCAGCCCTTCATTTGAAGCTTTCTTT. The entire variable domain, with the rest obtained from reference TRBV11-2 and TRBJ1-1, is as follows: EAGVAQSPRYKIIEKRQSVAFWCNPISGHATLYWYQQILGQGPKLLIQFQNNGVVDDSQLPKDRFSAERLKGVDSTLKIQPAKLEDSAVYLCASSPSFEAFFGQGTRLTVV.

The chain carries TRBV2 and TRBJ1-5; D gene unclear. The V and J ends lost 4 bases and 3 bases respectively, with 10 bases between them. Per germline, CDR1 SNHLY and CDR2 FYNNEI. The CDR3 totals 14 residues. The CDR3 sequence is CASSVVTSNQPQHF. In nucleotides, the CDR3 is TGTGCCAGCAGTGTGGTGACCTCCAATCAGCCCCAGCATTTT.

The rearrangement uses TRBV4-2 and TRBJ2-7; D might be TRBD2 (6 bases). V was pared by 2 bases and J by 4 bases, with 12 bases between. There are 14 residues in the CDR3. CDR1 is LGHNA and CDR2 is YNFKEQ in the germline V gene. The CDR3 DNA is TGTGCCAGCAGCCAATGGGTAGCGGCATACGAGCAGTACTTC. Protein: CASSQWVAAYEQYF.

The chain's CDR3 is CASTVFGGTGYNEQFF. Here the CDR3 DNA reads TGTGCCAGTACTGTATTCGGAGGGACAGGCTACAATGAGCAGTTCTTC. This rearrangement joins TRBV19 to TRBJ2-1, with TRBD1 matching 8 bases. Germline V lookup: CDR1 LNHDA, CDR2 SQIVND (reference sequence). J lost 3 bases, V lost 7 bases, and 11 bases had no gene match. This CDR3 has 16 residues.

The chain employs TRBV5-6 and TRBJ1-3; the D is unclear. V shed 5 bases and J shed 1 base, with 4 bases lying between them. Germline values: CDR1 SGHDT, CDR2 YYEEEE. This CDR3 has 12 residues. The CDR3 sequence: CASSKSGNTIYF. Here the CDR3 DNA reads TGTGCCAGCAGTAAGTCTGGAAACACCATATATTTT. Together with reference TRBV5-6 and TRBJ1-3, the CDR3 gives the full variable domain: DAGVTQSPTHLIKTRGQQVTLRCSPKSGHDTVSWYQQALGQGPQFIFQYYEEEERQRGNFPDRFSGHQFPNYSSELNVNALLLGDSALYLCASSKSGNTIYFGEGSWLTVV.